One and the same sample provided the 18 T cell receptor beta chains below, sequenced in a study of low-dose radiotherapy and immunotherapy resistance in tumors. Time point denoted: before trial treatment. TRAV- and TRBV-specific primers, spanning alpha and beta chains, primed first-strand cDNA. Amplification, which lasted roughly 22 PCR cycles, used a constant-region primer and V-primer adapter to amplify TCRs. MiXCR, run by TCRdb on the reads, gives a single entry per CDR3 protein. The sample shows 70,000 to 95,000 distinct CDR3 sequences, roughly a sixth of them seen only once. The starting material was PBMCs, obtained before treatment. The receptors originated from a male donor with prostate cancer.

This clonotype showed up many times. The V and J genes are TRBV3-1 and TRBJ2-7; D not certain. CDR1 LGHDT and CDR2 YNNKEL come from the germline V gene (reference sequence). The CDR3 is 15 residues long. Between the trimmed V and J ends, which lost 1 base and 3 bases, there was a span of 13 bases. The CDR3 DNA reads TGTGCCAGCAGCCAAGGTGGTAGCTCCATCTACGAGCAGTACTTC. Translated: CASSQGGSSIYEQYF.

In this sample, this clonotype turned up many times. The chain employs TRBV7-3 and TRBJ2-3; TRBD1 might be the D (6 bases). V was clipped by 2 bases and J by 1 base, with 10 bases between them. CDR1 is SGHTA and CDR2 is FQGTGA in the germline V gene. There are 15 residues in the CDR3. Written as DNA, the CDR3 is TGTGCCAGCAGCTTAGGGGGCACCCGCACAGATACGCAGTATTTT. Encoded protein: CASSLGGTRTDTQYF.

Many counts were recorded for this clonotype. The CDR3 coding sequence is TGTGCCAGCAGCTTGGTGATCACCGGGGAGCTGTTTTTT. As protein: CASSLVITGELFF. The rearrangement links TRBV5-6 to TRBJ2-2, with unresolved D. This CDR3 spans 13 amino acids. Per germline, CDR1 SGHDT and CDR2 YYEEEE. The V and J ends lost 0 bases and 4 bases respectively, with 4 bases between them.

About this clonotype itself: This likely came from a read error, as a far larger clone is one base away. The rearrangement joins TRBV4-2 to TRBJ2-7; 14 nucleotides match TRBD2. Germline CDR1 reads LGHNA; CDR2 reads YNFKEQ. Germline trimming cut 4 bases from V and 7 bases from J; bases unmatched to any gene: 12. The CDR3 runs 17 residues. The CDR3 spells CASSRGLAGGATNEQYF. The CDR3, as DNA: TGTGCCAGCAGCCGCGGACTAGCGGGGGGTGCCACCAATGAGCAGTACTTC.

This clonotype was counted many times. V and J are TRBV13 and TRBJ2-7; D remains ambiguous. Germline assignment: CDR1 PRHDT and CDR2 FYEKMQ (reference sequence). Trimming removed 5 bases from V and 3 bases from J, with 17 bases in between. This CDR3 is built from 15 residues. CDR3 sequence reads: CASSPHRRRGYEQYF. Written as DNA, the CDR3 is TGTGCCAGCAGCCCCCATCGTCGTCGCGGCTACGAGCAGTACTTC.

At least ten counts were recorded for this clonotype. The V call is TRBV12-3 or TRBV12-4, the J call TRBJ2-2; D call uncertain. CDR3 length: 15 residues. The germline V and J ends were trimmed by 3 bases and 4 bases, with 12 bases remaining between them. The CDR3 sequence: CASSFLPWSTGELFF. The DNA of the CDR3 is TGTGCCAGCAGTTTTTTACCGTGGAGCACCGGGGAGCTGTTTTTT.

This clonotype was counted at least ten times. The rearrangement uses TRBV7-9 and TRBJ2-7; possible D gene TRBD2, 5 bases. The CDR3 consists of 16 residues. V lost 4 bases to trimming and J lost 6 bases, with 22 bases between them. Germline CDR1 is SEHNR and CDR2 is FQNEAQ (reference sequence). CDR3 protein: CASSSPLVSAPSEQYF. The CDR3, as DNA: TGTGCCAGCAGCTCACCACTAGTTTCAGCGCCTTCCGAGCAGTACTTC.

This clonotype was counted ten times or more. The V and J genes are TRBV3-1 and TRBJ1-1; 10 bases fit TRBD1. The germline gives CDR1 LGHDT, CDR2 YNNKEL (reference sequence). The CDR3 spans 13 residues. With V trimmed by 8 bases and J by 5 bases, 5 bases remained unmatched. CDR3 region: CASARQGATEAFF. CDR3 bases: TGTGCCAGCGCACGACAGGGGGCAACTGAAGCTTTCTTT.

Many counts were recorded for this clonotype. The chain couples TRBV20-1 to TRBJ1-4; 10 bases match TRBD1. The ends lost 6 bases at V and 5 bases at J; junction bases unmatched: 6. Germline CDR1 reads DFQATT; CDR2 reads SNEGSKA (reference sequence). The CDR3 spans 14 residues. Here the CDR3 reads CSALRTGGNEKLFF. The CDR3, as DNA: TGCAGTGCCCTCAGGACAGGGGGAAATGAAAAACTGTTTTTT.

At least ten counts were recorded for this clonotype. The chain recombines TRBV10-3 with TRBJ2-2, with D tentatively TRBD1 (5 bases). V lost 3 bases and J 13 bases, leaving 9 bases between the germline ends. Germline assignment: CDR1 ENHRY and CDR2 SYGVKD. The CDR3 spans 11 residues. The CDR3 here is CAISDGARLFF. The CDR3 DNA is TGTGCCATCAGTGATGGGGCCCGGCTGTTTTTT.

This clonotype was counted at least ten times. V usage is TRBV3-1 and J usage is TRBJ2-1, with a tentative D call TRBD2 (5 bases). V was trimmed by 0 bases and J by 7 bases, leaving 13 bases between them. The CDR3 contains 15 residues. From germline, CDR1 is LGHDT and CDR2 YNNKEL (reference sequence). The CDR3 coding sequence is TGTGCCAGCAGCCAAGAGTATACTAGTCGTAATGAGCAGTTCTTC. Protein: CASSQEYTSRNEQFF.

This clonotype occurred many times. V is TRBV10-3 and J is TRBJ1-4, with D uncertain. Germline V gives CDR1 ENHRY, CDR2 SYGVKD. V shed 6 bases and J shed 3 bases, with 8 bases lying between them. The CDR3 totals 13 residues. For the CDR3, the DNA is TGTGCCATCAGCGTCACGGCTAATGAAAAACTGTTTTTT. Its translation is CAISVTANEKLFF.

Regarding this clonotype: This sequence may be a read error, since a much larger clone differs from it by one base. V gene TRBV30 combines with J gene TRBJ1-6; TRBD1 matches at 7 bases. This CDR3 region has 14 residues. From germline, CDR1 is GTSNPN and CDR2 SVGIG (reference sequence). The CDR3 DNA reads as TGTGCCTGGAGTCGGGACAGCCAAAATTCACCCCCCCACTTT. This translates into CAWSRDSQNSPPHF. The full variable domain, rest sourced from reference TRBV30 and TRBJ1-6, is SQTIHQWPATLVQPVGSPLSLECTVEGTSNPNLYWYRQAAGRGLQLLFYSVGIGQISSEVPQNLSASRPQDRQFILSSKKLLLSDSGFYLCAWSRDSQNSPPHFGNGTRLTVT.

The sample holds a few counts of this clonotype. The V and J genes are TRBV20-1 and TRBJ2-7, with 8 bases lining up with TRBD2. Per the germline V gene, CDR1 is DFQATT and CDR2 is SNEGSKA (reference sequence). Trimming at V came to 0 bases and at J to 2 bases, leaving 9 bases not matched to a gene. The CDR3 length is 16 residues. The CDR3 reads CSARDPTSGTTYEQYF. The DNA for the CDR3 is TGCAGTGCTAGAGATCCTACTAGCGGAACCACCTACGAGCAGTACTTC.

This clonotype has ten or more counts. V usage is TRBV6-6 and J usage is TRBJ2-2; D unclear. This CDR3 region has 16 residues. Trimming removed 3 bases from V and 3 bases from J, with 14 bases in between. Germline V CDR1 and CDR2: MNHNY, SVGAGI (reference sequence). The CDR3 DNA reads as TGTGCCAGCAGTTATGTTGGGTTCGGCTACACCGGGGAGCTGTTTTTT. This encodes CASSYVGFGYTGELFF.

The table lists this clonotype with many counts. This sequence joins TRBV5-1 and TRBJ1-6; a possible D gene is TRBD1 (5 bases). CDR1 and CDR2 from the germline V gene are SGHRS and YFSETQ. Trimming left V 5 bases short and J 0 bases short, with 18 bases between. This CDR3 has 18 residues. CDR3 sequence: CASSSTGDLSSYNSPLHF. The CDR3 DNA reads as TGCGCCAGCAGTTCCACGGGGGATCTGAGCTCCTATAATTCACCCCTCCACTTT.

V and J are TRBV27 and TRBJ2-5, with TRBD2 matching 10 bases. Per germline, CDR1 MNHEY and CDR2 SMNVEV (reference sequence). This CDR3 spans 16 amino acids. V shed 3 bases and J 4 bases; nucleotides not matched to a gene: 8. The CDR3 sequence: CASSFRLAGAGETQYF. The CDR3 region has the DNA TGTGCCAGCAGTTTTCGGCTAGCGGGAGCGGGAGAGACCCAGTACTTC.

This chain links TRBV10-3 with TRBJ1-3, with D unresolved. Germline assignment: CDR1 ENHRY and CDR2 SYGVKD. The CDR3 totals 14 residues. Between the trimmed V and J ends, which lost 4 bases and 1 base, there was a span of 8 bases. CDR3 coding DNA: TGTGCCATCAGTGCCACGGGATCTGGAAACACCATATATTTT. It encodes CAISATGSGNTIYF.